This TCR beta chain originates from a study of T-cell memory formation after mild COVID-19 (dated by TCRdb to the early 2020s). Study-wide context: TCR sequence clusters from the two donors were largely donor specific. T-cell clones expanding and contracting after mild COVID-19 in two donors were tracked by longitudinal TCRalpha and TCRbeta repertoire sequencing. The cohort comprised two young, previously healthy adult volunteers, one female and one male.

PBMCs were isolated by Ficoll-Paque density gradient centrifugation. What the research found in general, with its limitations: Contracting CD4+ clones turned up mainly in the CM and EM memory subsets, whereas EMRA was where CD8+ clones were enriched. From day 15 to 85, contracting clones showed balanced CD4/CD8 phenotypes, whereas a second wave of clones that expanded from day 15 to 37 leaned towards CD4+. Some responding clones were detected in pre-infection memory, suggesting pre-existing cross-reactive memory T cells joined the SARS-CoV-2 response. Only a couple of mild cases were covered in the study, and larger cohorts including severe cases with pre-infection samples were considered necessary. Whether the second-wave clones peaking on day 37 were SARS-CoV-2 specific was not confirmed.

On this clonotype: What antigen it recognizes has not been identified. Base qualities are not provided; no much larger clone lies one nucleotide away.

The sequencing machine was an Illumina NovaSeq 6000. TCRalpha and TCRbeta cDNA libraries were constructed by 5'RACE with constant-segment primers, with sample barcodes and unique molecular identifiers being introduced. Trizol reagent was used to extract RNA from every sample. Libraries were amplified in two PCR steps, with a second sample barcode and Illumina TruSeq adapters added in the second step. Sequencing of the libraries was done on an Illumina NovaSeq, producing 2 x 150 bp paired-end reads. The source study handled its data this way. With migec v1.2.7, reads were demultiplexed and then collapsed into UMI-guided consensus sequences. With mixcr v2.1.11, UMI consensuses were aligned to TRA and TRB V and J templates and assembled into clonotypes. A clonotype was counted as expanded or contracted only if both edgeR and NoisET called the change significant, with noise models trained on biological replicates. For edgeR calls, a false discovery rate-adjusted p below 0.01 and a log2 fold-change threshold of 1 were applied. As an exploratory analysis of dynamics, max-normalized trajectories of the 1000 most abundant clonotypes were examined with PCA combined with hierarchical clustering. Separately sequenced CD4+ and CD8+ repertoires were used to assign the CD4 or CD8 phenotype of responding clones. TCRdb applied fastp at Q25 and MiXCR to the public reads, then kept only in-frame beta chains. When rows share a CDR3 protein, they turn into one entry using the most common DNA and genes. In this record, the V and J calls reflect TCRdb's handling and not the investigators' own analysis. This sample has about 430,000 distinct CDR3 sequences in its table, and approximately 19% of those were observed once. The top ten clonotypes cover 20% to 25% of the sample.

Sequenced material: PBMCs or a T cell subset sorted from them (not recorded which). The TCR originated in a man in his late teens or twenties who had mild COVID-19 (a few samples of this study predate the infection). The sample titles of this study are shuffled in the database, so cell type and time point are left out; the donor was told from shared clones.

The DNA sequence follows: TGTGCCAGCAGCGTAGCTAGCGGGGAAGATACGCAGTATTTT. This codes for CASSVASGEDTQYF. The V gene is TRBV9 and the J gene is TRBJ2-3, with 9 bases in between that match TRBD2. The CDR1 and CDR2 encoded by the germline V gene are SGDLS and YYNGEE. The CDR3, cysteine through phenylalanine, is 14 amino acids long. Of all the DNA, just the CDR3 is kept, 42 bases in frame from base 1. For this chain, trimming is 0 bases at the V end and 5 bases at the J end, and the number of junction bases without a gene match is 1.